This entry describes one T cell receptor (beta chain). Its antigen is unknown. The multiple sclerosis controls were treatment-naive patients with relapsing-remitting disease that was stable or active. TEMRA cells underwent FACS enrichment and CD8+ and CD4+ T cells underwent negative isolation. These data come from a study of CD8 T cells in Susac syndrome. Germline values: CDR1 WSHSY, CDR2 SAAADI. Trimming took 4 bases from V and 8 from J, leaving 6 bases between them. This CDR3 spans 11 amino acids. Study-wide results and caveats: The study recognized that its TCR sequencing and HLA analysis covered a relatively small number of individuals.

A quantity of roughly 0.5 to 1 ug RNA underwent reverse transcription using random hexamers. It was immunoSEQ multiplex PCR that amplified TCR beta CDR3 across 54 Vbeta and 13 Jbeta. One entry per CDR3 protein, called by TCRdb with MiXCR from the immunoSEQ multiplex PCR reads. The table records about 250,000 distinct CDR3 sequences, roughly 95% of them present only once. Sequenced sample: CD4+ T cells from PBMCs. The clonotype originates from a human donor with multiple sclerosis. This chain joins TRBV10-2 and TRBJ2-1, with unresolved D. DNA of the CDR3: TGCGCCAGCAGTGGTGTGGATGAGCAGTTCTTC. It yields the protein CASSGVDEQFF.